These 4 T cell receptor beta chains were all obtained from the same sample, sequenced in a study of T cells in Graves' hyperthyroidism and ophthalmopathy. What was amplified from RNA transcripts were TCR beta CDR3 regions. TCR CDR3 underwent first-round RT-PCR with the HTBI primer set. TCRdb processed the multiplex PCR reads anew with MiXCR; each CDR3 protein has one entry. The sample lists roughly 380,000 distinct CDR3 sequences; approximately 20% were seen once. Material: blood. The receptors stem from a woman under 30 with Graves' hyperthyroidism.

About this clonotype: The junction departs from germline at one end; a sequencing error may be responsible. The chain links TRBV7-8 to TRBJ2-7, with 8 nucleotides matching TRBD1. Germline V gene sequence: CDR1 SGHVS, CDR2 FQNEAQ. The CDR3 length is 13 residues. The CDR3 DNA reads TGTGCCAGCAGCTTAGTACAGGGGGACGATCAGTACTTC. Protein product: CASSLVQGDDQYF.

This clonotype was observed at least ten times. The V and J genes are TRBV11-1 and TRBJ1-3; D may be TRBD1 (6 bases). In germline, CDR1 is SGHAT, CDR2 FQDESV (reference sequence). The CDR3 loop spans 16 amino acids. V lost 5 bases to trimming and J lost 3 bases, with 17 bases between them. CDR3: CASSNLPRGGGNTIYF. The DNA for the CDR3 is TGTGCCAGCAGCAATCTTCCCAGGGGCGGTGGAAACACCATATATTTT.

This chain's CDR3 is CASSLAGTGKSYEQYF. In nucleotides, the CDR3 is TGTGCCAGCAGCTTAGCCGGGACAGGGAAGTCCTACGAGCAGTACTTC. The chain recombines TRBV7-8 with TRBJ2-7; 9 bases line up with TRBD1. There are 16 residues in the CDR3. V gave up 0 bases and J gave up 1 base; unmatched junction bases: 4. Germline V gene lookup returns CDR1 SGHVS and CDR2 FQNEAQ.

This CDR3 is CASSFEAYEQYF. CDR3 sequence (DNA): TGTGCCAGCAGCTTTGAAGCCTACGAGCAGTACTTC. The chain carries TRBV7-2 and TRBJ2-7; D is unclear. The CDR3 has 12 amino acids. With 3 bases removed from V and 2 bases from J, the gap between germline ends came to 5 bases. CDR1 is SGHTA, CDR2 FQGNSA, per germline.